This TCR beta chain is drawn from a study of response to subunit inactivated influenza vaccine listed by TCRdb under 2018. For the wider study: Deep quantitative profiling of the T cell receptor repertoire was used in the study to follow responses to a trivalent subunit inactivated influenza vaccine.

Findings and caveats that apply to the study as a whole: The authors proposed that each seasonal influenza vaccination may bring in only a limited number of new T cells.

On this clonotype itself: Its cognate antigen has yet to be identified. An end of the junction does not agree with germline; a read error may underlie this.

Receptor amplification or capture employed RT-PCR. Sequencing used an Illumina HiSeq 2500. TCRdb's own reprocessing of the public reads used fastp at Q25 and MiXCR and kept productive beta chains. When rows share a CDR3 protein, they turn into one entry using the most common DNA and genes. For this sample the table gives approximately 500,000 distinct CDR3 sequences, of which approximately 24% were detected only once. The top ten hold 2.5% to 3.5% of the sample. From cysteine to phenylalanine, the CDR3 is 14 amino acids long. Solely the CDR3 DNA is kept, with 42 bases framed from the first base. CDR1 and CDR2 (MNHEY, SVGEGT) derive from the germline V gene. Another study also made use of these data, one on T cells expressing NK-cell markers. The second study, in turn, reports: TCR beta cDNA libraries were made by 5'RACE template switching that added a universal primer site and unique molecular identifiers. In sorted CD3+CD56+NKG2C+, CD3+CD56+NKG2C- and CD3+CD56-NKG2C+ T-cell subsets from several donors, TCR beta-chain repertoires were profiled. Among the eight sequenced donors, seven were HCMV-seropositive and one was HCMV-seronegative. To restrict sorting to alphabetaTCR-expressing T cells, an anti-gammadeltaTCR antibody was added in several experiments. In more than 5 donors, the dominant CD3+CD56+NKG2C+ clonotypes ranked among the top 10 CD8+ clonotypes, making up about 1.0-7.0% of CD8+ T cells. Those dominant clonotypes were again the most abundant among CD3+CD56-NKG2C+ cells in several donors, at 28.3-60.1%. It remained unclear whether the expanded NKG2C-expressing T cell clones were specific for HCMV antigens. Randomly selected healthy volunteers, three men and five women, were used as the eight sequenced donors. HCMV-specific IgG was detected in serum with a commercial ELISA kit to determine HCMV serostatus. Peripheral blood mononuclear cells were isolated from blood by Ficoll density gradient centrifugation. Using Miltenyi isolation kits, CD4+ and CD8+ T cells were isolated from PBMC through magnetic immunoseparation. Synthesis of cDNA was primed from the TCR beta constant segment and was followed by two consecutive PCR amplification steps. Libraries were sequenced as 2 x 150 bp reads on Illumina HiSeq 2000/2500, MiSeq or NextSeq. MIGEC was used to demultiplex reads and group reads by UMI, and MiTCR was used to assemble and quantify clonotypes. To remove erroneous sequences, TCR cDNA sequences were retained only when supported by two or more reads. The tcR package was used for downstream repertoire analysis, and clonotypes were matched across fractions by CDR3 nucleotide sequence plus V segment. VDJmatch was used to annotate antigen specificity against VDJdb, with one amino acid substitution in CDR3 permitted.

The receptor's source is a man in his forties or fifties who received an inactivated influenza vaccine. Donor details come from another sample of the same person, matched by shared clones. The chain links TRBV6-2 or TRBV6-3 with TRBJ1-5; there is no confident call for the D gene. This material consisted of CD4+ T cells sorted from PBMCs, taken about 12 days after vaccination. The DNA sequence follows: TGTGCCAGTTCGCCGGGCGGAAGCAATCATCCCCAGCATTTT. Translated, it gives CASSPGGSNHPQHF.